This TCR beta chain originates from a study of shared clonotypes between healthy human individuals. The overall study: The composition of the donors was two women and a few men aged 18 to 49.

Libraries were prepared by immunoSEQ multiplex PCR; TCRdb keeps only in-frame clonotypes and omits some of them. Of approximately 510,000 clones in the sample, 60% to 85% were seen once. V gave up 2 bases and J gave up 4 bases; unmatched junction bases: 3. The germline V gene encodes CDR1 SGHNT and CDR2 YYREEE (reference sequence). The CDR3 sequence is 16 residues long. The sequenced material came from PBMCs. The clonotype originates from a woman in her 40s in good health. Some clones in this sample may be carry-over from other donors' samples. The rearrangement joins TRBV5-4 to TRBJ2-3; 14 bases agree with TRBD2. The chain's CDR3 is CASSLGLAGGADTQYF. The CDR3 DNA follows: TGTGCCAGCAGCTTAGGACTAGCGGGAGGAGCAGATACGCAGTATTTT.